The rows below give T cell receptor beta chains drawn from one sample of a study of identical twins. TCRdb reanalysed the 5' RACE reads using MiXCR and keeps one entry per CDR3 protein. Here the sample spans roughly 1.6 million distinct CDR3 sequences, about 30% being singletons. Sequenced input: cord blood. These receptors originate from a newborn girl in good health. CDR3s include the opening cysteine and the closing phenylalanine or tryptophan. The D gene is left open where the match is weak. Part of the rows lack a size; the others show once, few, many or a class for expanded clones.

v_call,d_call,j_call,clone_size,cdr3_nt,cdr3_aa
TRBV5-1,-,TRBJ2-3,few,TGCGCCAGCAGTCGGATCGGTTATTACACAGATACGCAGTATTTT,CASSRIGYYTDTQYF
TRBV10-2,TRBD1,TRBJ1-2,-,TGCGCCAGCACTAAGGGGGCTGGCTATGGCTACACCTTC,CASTKGAGYGYTF
TRBV10-2,TRBD1,TRBJ2-7,-,TGCGCCAGCACTGACAGGGGGGCCTCCTACGAGCAGTACTTC,CASTDRGASYEQYF
TRBV9,TRBD2,TRBJ2-1,few,TGTGCCAGCAGCGTAGCTCCTCTAGCGGGAGTCTACAATGAGCAGTTCTTC,CASSVAPLAGVYNEQFF
TRBV7-2,TRBD2,TRBJ2-3,few,TGTGCCAGCAGCTTAGTGGTGGGGCCTAGCGGGGGGGCGCAGTATTTT,CASSLVVGPSGGAQYF
TRBV12-3/TRBV12-4,-,TRBJ2-5,-,TGTGCCAGCAGTCCCCGGTCGCGAACCCAGTACTTC,CASSPRSRTQYF
TRBV9,-,TRBJ2-7,-,TGTGCCAGCAGCGTAGCCGGGAGCCCCCTCTACGAGCAGTACTTC,CASSVAGSPLYEQYF
TRBV7-9,-,TRBJ2-1,many,TGTGCCAGCAGTTCCGGCGACTACAATGAGCAGTTCTTC,CASSSGDYNEQFF
TRBV20-1,-,TRBJ2-3,few,TGCAGTGCCCTCAGACGGGGGGCCAGCACAGATACGCAGTATTTT,CSALRRGASTDTQYF
TRBV7-2,TRBD2,TRBJ2-7,-,TGTGCCAGCAGCTTAGGGGGGCGGGGGGCTTCAAGCTCCTACAATGAGCAGTACTTC,CASSLGGRGASSSYNEQYF
TRBV2,TRBD2,TRBJ2-3,once,TGTGCCAGCAGCGCTCGCGGGGAGGGTACGCAGTATTTT,CASSARGEGTQYF
TRBV9,TRBD1,TRBJ1-2,few,TGTGCCAGCAGCGTAACCCTCCAGGGGGGCTATGGCTACACCTTC,CASSVTLQGGYGYTF
TRBV15,-,TRBJ2-1,few,TGTGCCACCAGCAGAGATATTGGACGGGAGCAGTTCTTC,CATSRDIGREQFF
TRBV5-1,TRBD2,TRBJ2-7,-,TGCGCCAGCAGCCTGACTTTAGCGGGGACCTACGAGCAGTACTTC,CASSLTLAGTYEQYF
TRBV9,-,TRBJ2-7,-,TGTGCCAGCGGTGTGGGAGTACGCTCCTACAATGAGCAGTACTTC,CASGVGVRSYNEQYF
TRBV18,TRBD1,TRBJ2-3,-,TGTGCCAGCTCACCTGGGACAGGGAACGCAGATACGCAGTATTTT,CASSPGTGNADTQYF
TRBV12-3/TRBV12-4,TRBD1,TRBJ2-4,few,TGTGCCAGCAGATCCGGGACAGGAGGGAACATTCAGTACTTC,CASRSGTGGNIQYF
TRBV7-6,-,TRBJ2-1,-,TGTGCCAGCAGCTTAAGCCTAGCGAGCTACAATGAGCAGTTCTTC,CASSLSLASYNEQFF
TRBV4-1,TRBD2,TRBJ2-7,few,TGCGCCAGCAGCCAAACTAGCGGGAGTTCGTCCTCCTACGAGCAGTACTTC,CASSQTSGSSSSYEQYF
TRBV2,-,TRBJ2-5,-,TGTGCCAGCAGTGAAGAGACTAGGAGGGGAGAGACCCAGTACTTC,CASSEETRRGETQYF
TRBV4-2,TRBD2,TRBJ2-5,-,TGTGCCAGCAGCCAAGTGAGTGTGAAACTAGCGGTAGAGACCCAGTACTTC,CASSQVSVKLAVETQYF
TRBV28,TRBD2,TRBJ2-3,-,TGTGCCAGCAGTTTCCTAGCGGGAAGGGAGGGGACAGATACGCAGTATTTT,CASSFLAGREGTDTQYF
TRBV27,TRBD2,TRBJ2-3,once,TGTGCCAGCAGTAAAAGCGGGGGGGCCCCAAATACGCAGTATTTT,CASSKSGGAPNTQYF
TRBV3-1,-,TRBJ2-7,many,TGTGCCAGCAGCCATAACGACAGGAAACACGAGCAGTACTTC,CASSHNDRKHEQYF
TRBV5-6,TRBD2,TRBJ2-7,-,TGTGCCAGCAGCTTCAGGACTAGCGGGAGCAGCCACAATGAGCAGTACTTC,CASSFRTSGSSHNEQYF
TRBV27,-,TRBJ2-3,-,TGTGCCAGCAGTCGGGGACTCTCTTCCACAGAGGAGCAGTATTTT,CASSRGLSSTEEQYF
TRBV7-8,-,TRBJ2-1,-,TGTGCCAGCACCATGCAGGGGGGGCACTACAATGAGCAGTTCTTC,CASTMQGGHYNEQFF
TRBV16,TRBD1,TRBJ2-7,few,TGTGCCAGCAGCCGGGGACAGGGCTACAATGAGCAGTACTTC,CASSRGQGYNEQYF
TRBV2,-,TRBJ1-6,few,TGTGCCAGCAGTCGGACAGAAAATTCACCCCTCCACTTT,CASSRTENSPLHF
TRBV20-1,-,TRBJ2-5,few,TGCAGTGCTGCTCGGGGTGGGGGGGAGACCCAGTACTTC,CSAARGGGETQYF
TRBV4-1,-,TRBJ2-2,-,TGCGCCAGCAGCCAAGAGAGGTCGACCGGGGAGCTGTTTTTT,CASSQERSTGELFF
TRBV12-3/TRBV12-4,-,TRBJ2-2,-,TGTGCCAGCAAAGGCTTGAACACCGGGGAGCTGTTTTTT,CASKGLNTGELFF
TRBV12-3/TRBV12-4,TRBD2,TRBJ2-1,-,TGTGCCAGCAGTCCCTCTCTAGCGGGAGAGGGCAATGAGCAGTTCTTC,CASSPSLAGEGNEQFF
TRBV10-2,-,TRBJ2-7,many,TGCGCCAGCGAGGGGCCCAGCTCCTACGAGCAGTACTTC,CASEGPSSYEQYF
TRBV29-1,-,TRBJ1-2,few,TGCAGCGTTCGCCCGACAGAGCGAGGTAACACCTTC,CSVRPTERGNTF
TRBV10-3,TRBD2,TRBJ2-1,many,TGTGCCACCGGGAGGGTAGCGGGGGTCTACAATGAGCAGTTCTTC,CATGRVAGVYNEQFF
TRBV7-2,-,TRBJ2-3,-,TGTGCCAGCAGCTTAGATCCCTTTTTCAGCACAGATACGCAGTATTTT,CASSLDPFFSTDTQYF
TRBV6-2/TRBV6-3,-,TRBJ2-1,-,TGTGCCAGCAGTTACGACCCCGGGTCACGGCAGTTCTTC,CASSYDPGSRQFF
TRBV20-1,TRBD1,TRBJ2-7,once,TGCAATGCTAGAGCCTCAGGGGGCTGGTACGAGCAGTACTTC,CNARASGGWYEQYF
TRBV12-3/TRBV12-4,TRBD1,TRBJ2-7,-,TGTGCCAGCAGTTTCGGTACAGGGGGCTGCGAGCAGTACTTC,CASSFGTGGCEQYF
TRBV5-1,TRBD2,TRBJ2-1,-,TGCGCCAGCAGCTCGGGACTAACCGAAAACAATGAGCAGTTCTTC,CASSSGLTENNEQFF
TRBV4-2,TRBD2,TRBJ2-3,few,TGTGCCAGCAGCCAAGGTTTGGTGATAACTGGAGCGGGAGTAAAAATGGATACGCAGTATTTT,CASSQGLVITGAGVKMDTQYF
TRBV28,TRBD1,TRBJ1-2,-,TGTGCCAGCACCATCTTGACAGGGGGGATCCGCTACACCTTC,CASTILTGGIRYTF